These 5 T cell receptor beta chains came from one sample sequenced in a study of blood T cell repertoires in COVID-19. TCRdb's copy holds only in-frame clones and misses some; the assay was immunoSEQ multiplex PCR. The sample has approximately 21,000 clones; around nine tenths are singletons. Sequencing input: peripheral blood. These receptor sequences come from a woman of 80 years or more with active COVID-19.

The sample holds one count of this clone. The chain employs TRBV2 and TRBJ1-2; 7 bases match TRBD1. Trimming cost V 8 bases and J 2 bases; bases outside gene matches: 20. The V gene's germline CDR1 is SNHLY and CDR2 FYNNEI. The CDR3 has 18 residues. In DNA form, the CDR3 reads TGTGCCAGCGGGACGCACAAAGACAGGGTCGTTGCCAACTATGGCTACACCTTC. Residues: CASGTHKDRVVANYGYTF. The entire variable domain, with the rest obtained from reference TRBV2 and TRBJ1-2, is as follows: EPEVTQTPSHQVTQMGQEVILRCVPISNHLYFYWYRQILGQKVEFLVSFYNNEISEKSEIFDDQFSVERPDGSNFTLKIRSTKLEDSAMYFCASGTHKDRVVANYGYTFGSGTRLTVV.

The gene calls are TRBV27 and TRBJ2-3; 10 bases agree with TRBD2. The CDR3 loop spans 15 amino acids. Germline CDR1 is MNHEY and CDR2 is SMNVEV (reference sequence). V dropped 6 bases and J dropped 0; count of bases not matched to a gene: 3. CDR3 DNA: TGTGCCAGCAGGGGACTAGCGACTAGCACAGATACGCAGTATTTT. Its translation: CASRGLATSTDTQYF.

This chain connects TRBV12-3 or TRBV12-4 to TRBJ2-3, with D unclear. There are 13 residues in the CDR3. V was pared by 0 bases and J by 4 bases, with 5 bases between. The CDR3 nucleotides read TGTGCCAGCAGTTTAGCGCGGCCAGATACGCAGTATTTT. Protein product: CASSLARPDTQYF.

The chain links TRBV5-1 to TRBJ2-5; 8 bases line up with TRBD2. This CDR3 is 13 amino acids long. CDR1 and CDR2 from the germline V gene are SGHRS and YFSETQ. V lost 6 bases and J lost 1; bases outside the gene matches: 2. The DNA of the CDR3 is TGCGCCAGCACCCTAGCGGGCCAAGAGACCCAGTACTTC. Protein product: CASTLAGQETQYF.

V usage is TRBV27 and J usage is TRBJ1-2; D might be TRBD1 (6 bases). Germline V gives CDR1 MNHEY, CDR2 SMNVEV (reference sequence). The CDR3 length is 15 residues. V was pared by 3 bases and J by 4 bases, with 15 bases between. CDR3 residues: CASSFQGSSTYGYTF. CDR3 nucleotides: TGTGCCAGCAGTTTCCAGGGGAGTAGTACCTATGGCTACACCTTC.